The text below deals with one T cell receptor beta chain. Its antigen is unknown. The sample belongs to a study of OX40 agonist ivuxolimab in advanced cancers. Across the whole study: It was ivuxolimab, an agonistic anti-OX40 (CD134) antibody, that patients were treated with. Regarding the study as a whole: On average, CD8+ T cells showed a greater number of expanded clones than CD4+.

Sequenced by immunoSEQ multiplex PCR; TCRdb stores in-frame clones only, minus some. This table has tens of thousands of clones, about nine tenths appearing once. CDR1 is MNHNS, CDR2 SASEGT, per germline. Trimming took 10 bases from V and 9 from J, leaving 22 bases between them. This CDR3 region has 15 residues. The rearrangement uses TRBV6-1 and TRBJ1-6; D is possibly TRBD1 (6 bases). Source: CD4+ or CD8+ T cells sorted from blood, taken in a trial of the OX40 agonist ivuxolimab. The TCR sequence derives from an adult with an advanced solid tumor such as melanoma, head and neck, liver or kidney cancer. The CDR3 DNA reads as TGTGCCACCCCCGGCGGGGGGCTTCGGGGTTCACCCCTCCACTTT. Translating gives CATPGGGLRGSPLHF.